Listed below are T cell receptor beta chains from one sample, sequenced in a study of cytomegalovirus exposure and HLA in healthy donors. The data were produced by immunoSEQ multiplex PCR, yet TCRdb's version contains in-frame clones alone and is incomplete. Of about 140,000 clones listed, about 85% are singletons. The material sequenced was PBMCs. The receptors originated from a boy aged 2 to 10 in good health and CMV-seronegative. Both conserved end residues are part of each CDR3. The D gene is left open where the match is weak. Size values are once, few and many counts, or a class for expanded clones, and some rows have none.

cdr3_length: 16; j_call: TRBJ1-1; v_call: TRBV25-1; clone_size: NA; d_call: NA; cdr3_nt: TGTGCCAGCAGCCCCTACATAAGAGGTTCGGGAACTGAAGCTTTCTTT; cdr3_aa: CASSPYIRGSGTEAFF
cdr3_length: 15; j_call: TRBJ2-6; v_call: TRBV4-2; clone_size: NA; d_call: NA; cdr3_nt: TGTGCCAGCAGCCAAGGGACATCTGGGGCCAACGTCCTGACTTTC; cdr3_aa: CASSQGTSGANVLTF
cdr3_length: 17; j_call: TRBJ2-1; v_call: TRBV4-2; clone_size: NA; d_call: TRBD2; cdr3_nt: TGTGCCAGCAGCCAAGTACTAGCGGGGGGGCCTTACAATGAGCAGTTCTTC; cdr3_aa: CASSQVLAGGPYNEQFF
cdr3_length: 13; j_call: TRBJ1-1; v_call: TRBV15; clone_size: NA; d_call: TRBD1; cdr3_nt: TGTGCCACCAGCAGAGACAGGGGGCGGGCATCTTTCTTT; cdr3_aa: CATSRDRGRASFF
cdr3_length: 14; j_call: TRBJ2-5; v_call: TRBV5-6; clone_size: NA; d_call: NA; cdr3_nt: TGTGCCAGCAGCTTGCTGCAGGCCCTCGAGACCCAGTACTTC; cdr3_aa: CASSLLQALETQYF
cdr3_length: 20; j_call: TRBJ2-1; v_call: TRBV23-1; clone_size: NA; d_call: TRBD1; cdr3_nt: TGCGCCAGCAGTCACCCCCGGGACAGGGCATGTAGAAGCTCCTACAATGAGCAGTTCTTC; cdr3_aa: CASSHPRDRACRSSYNEQFF
cdr3_length: 14; j_call: TRBJ1-1; v_call: TRBV5-5; clone_size: NA; d_call: NA; cdr3_nt: TGTGCCAGCAGCTTGCTTGTGGCGAACACTGAAGCTTTCTTT; cdr3_aa: CASSLLVANTEAFF
cdr3_length: 15; j_call: TRBJ2-7; v_call: TRBV10-3; clone_size: NA; d_call: TRBD1; cdr3_nt: TGTGCCATCAATCCTGGCGGACAGGGAAAATACGAGCAGTACTTC; cdr3_aa: CAINPGGQGKYEQYF
cdr3_length: 14; j_call: TRBJ2-7; v_call: TRBV27; clone_size: NA; d_call: TRBD1; cdr3_nt: TGTGCCAGCAGTTCCTGGACAGGGGAATACGAGCAGTACTTC; cdr3_aa: CASSSWTGEYEQYF
cdr3_length: 14; j_call: TRBJ2-3; v_call: TRBV7-3; clone_size: NA; d_call: NA; cdr3_nt: TGTGCCAGCAGCTTTACGGTTACCACAGATACGCAGTATTTT; cdr3_aa: CASSFTVTTDTQYF
cdr3_length: 14; j_call: TRBJ2-1; v_call: TRBV7-8; clone_size: NA; d_call: TRBD2; cdr3_nt: TGTGCCAGCAGCTCTGGGACTAGTATGAATGAGCAGTTCTTC; cdr3_aa: CASSSGTSMNEQFF
cdr3_length: 18; j_call: TRBJ2-2; v_call: TRBV19; clone_size: NA; d_call: TRBD2; cdr3_nt: TGTGCCAGTAGTATAGATCGGCGGCTAGCGGCGAACACCGGGGAGCTGTTTTTT; cdr3_aa: CASSIDRRLAANTGELFF
cdr3_length: 16; j_call: TRBJ1-1; v_call: TRBV10-2; clone_size: NA; d_call: TRBD1; cdr3_nt: TGCGCCAGCATCGGGGGGCAGGGGGCCATGAACACTGAAGCTTTCTTT; cdr3_aa: CASIGGQGAMNTEAFF
cdr3_length: 12; j_call: TRBJ2-1; v_call: TRBV7-9; clone_size: once; d_call: NA; cdr3_nt: TGTGCCAGCAGCTTAGTTGCGGGGGAGCAGTTCTTC; cdr3_aa: CASSLVAGEQFF
cdr3_length: 14; j_call: TRBJ1-1; v_call: TRBV7-2; clone_size: few; d_call: NA; cdr3_nt: TGTGCCAGCAGTACCGCGGAGGGATATGGTGAAGCTTTCTTT; cdr3_aa: CASSTAEGYGEAFF
cdr3_length: 14; j_call: TRBJ2-7; v_call: TRBV5-4; clone_size: NA; d_call: TRBD1; cdr3_nt: TGTGCCAGCAGCTCTAGACAGGGTAACTACGAGCAGTACTTC; cdr3_aa: CASSSRQGNYEQYF
cdr3_length: 14; j_call: TRBJ1-4; v_call: TRBV10-3; clone_size: NA; d_call: TRBD1; cdr3_nt: TGTGCCATCAGTGCAGGGGGCCGACACGAAAAACTGTTTTTT; cdr3_aa: CAISAGGRHEKLFF
cdr3_length: 15; j_call: TRBJ1-1; v_call: TRBV14; clone_size: NA; d_call: NA; cdr3_nt: TGTGCCAGCAGCCCAACCAGGGGCATGAACACTGAAGCTTTCTTT; cdr3_aa: CASSPTRGMNTEAFF
cdr3_length: 16; j_call: TRBJ2-2; v_call: TRBV14; clone_size: NA; d_call: TRBD2; cdr3_nt: TGTGCCAGCAGCCCGAGGACTAGCTCCTACCCCGGGGAGCTGTTTTTT; cdr3_aa: CASSPRTSSYPGELFF
cdr3_length: 14; j_call: TRBJ2-7; v_call: TRBV9; clone_size: NA; d_call: NA; cdr3_nt: TGTGCCAGCAGCGTAGAAGGCAGGGTCTACGAGCAGTACTTC; cdr3_aa: CASSVEGRVYEQYF
cdr3_length: 13; j_call: TRBJ2-7; v_call: TRBV29-1; clone_size: NA; d_call: TRBD2; cdr3_nt: TGCAGTTACTCAACCGGGACTAGCGGCGAGCAGTACTTC; cdr3_aa: CSYSTGTSGEQYF
cdr3_length: 18; j_call: TRBJ2-7; v_call: TRBV7-2; clone_size: NA; d_call: TRBD2; cdr3_nt: TGTGCCAGCAGCTTAGCGAGACTAGCGGGACCCCTAACCTACGAGCAGTACTTC; cdr3_aa: CASSLARLAGPLTYEQYF
cdr3_length: 13; j_call: TRBJ1-1; v_call: TRBV30; clone_size: NA; d_call: TRBD1; cdr3_nt: TGTGCCTGGGGGGCTGACAGGGTCACTGAAGCTTTCTTT; cdr3_aa: CAWGADRVTEAFF
cdr3_length: 16; j_call: TRBJ2-3; v_call: TRBV7-3; clone_size: NA; d_call: TRBD2; cdr3_nt: TGTGCCAGCAGCCCACTAGCGGGAGCCTCCGCAGATACGCAGTATTTT; cdr3_aa: CASSPLAGASADTQYF
cdr3_length: 14; j_call: TRBJ1-1; v_call: TRBV6-5; clone_size: NA; d_call: TRBD1; cdr3_nt: TGTGCCAGCAGTTACTCTACAGGGGGCACTGAAGCTTTCTTT; cdr3_aa: CASSYSTGGTEAFF
cdr3_length: 14; j_call: TRBJ2-7; v_call: TRBV7-3; clone_size: NA; d_call: NA; cdr3_nt: TGTGCCAGCAGCTTAGGGGGGATTTACTACGAGCAGTACTTC; cdr3_aa: CASSLGGIYYEQYF
cdr3_length: 11; j_call: TRBJ2-3; v_call: TRBV7-2; clone_size: NA; d_call: NA; cdr3_nt: TGTGCCAGCAGCCAGCGAGATACGCAGTATTTT; cdr3_aa: CASSQRDTQYF
cdr3_length: 15; j_call: TRBJ1-1; v_call: TRBV5-1; clone_size: NA; d_call: TRBD1; cdr3_nt: TGCGCCAGCAGCGCTGGTAGGGGGCCGAACACTGAAGCTTTCTTT; cdr3_aa: CASSAGRGPNTEAFF
cdr3_length: 16; j_call: TRBJ2-5; v_call: TRBV19; clone_size: NA; d_call: NA; cdr3_nt: TGTGCCAGTAGTCGCGGGACAGCCCAAAGCCAAGAGACCCAGTACTTC; cdr3_aa: CASSRGTAQSQETQYF
cdr3_length: 11; j_call: TRBJ2-7; v_call: TRBV7-2; clone_size: NA; d_call: NA; cdr3_nt: TGTGCCACCTCAGGGGCAGACGAGCAGTACTTC; cdr3_aa: CATSGADEQYF
cdr3_length: 18; j_call: TRBJ2-1; v_call: TRBV19; clone_size: NA; d_call: TRBD2; cdr3_nt: TGTGCCAGTAAGTGGACCACAGGACTAGCGGGAGGGTACAATGAGCAGTTCTTC; cdr3_aa: CASKWTTGLAGGYNEQFF
cdr3_length: 13; j_call: TRBJ1-3; v_call: TRBV2; clone_size: NA; d_call: NA; cdr3_nt: TGTGCCAGCATCGAGGACACTGGAAACACCATATATTTT; cdr3_aa: CASIEDTGNTIYF
cdr3_length: 15; j_call: TRBJ2-1; v_call: TRBV11-3; clone_size: few; d_call: NA; cdr3_nt: TGTGCCAGCAGCTTAGAAACAGACTCCTACAATGAGCAGTTCTTC; cdr3_aa: CASSLETDSYNEQFF
cdr3_length: 15; j_call: TRBJ1-5; v_call: TRBV11-2; clone_size: NA; d_call: TRBD1; cdr3_nt: TGTGCCAGCAGCTTAGTTTCAGGGGGCGGTCAGCCCCAGCATTTT; cdr3_aa: CASSLVSGGGQPQHF
cdr3_length: 14; j_call: TRBJ2-1; v_call: TRBV10-2; clone_size: NA; d_call: NA; cdr3_nt: TGCGCCAGCAGTGGTTTTAGCAGCTACAATGAGCAGTTCTTC; cdr3_aa: CASSGFSSYNEQFF